These 6 T cell receptor beta chains came from one sample sequenced in a study of cytomegalovirus exposure and HLA in healthy donors. PCR primers comprised 60 Vbeta and 13 Jbeta primers. Generated by immunoSEQ multiplex PCR, the TCRdb table keeps only in-frame clones and is missing some. The sample yields roughly 190,000 clones, 82% seen once. The sequencing input was PBMCs. All receptors come from a woman between 18 and 30 years old in good health and CMV-seronegative.

The chain combines TRBV5-1 with TRBJ1-3; 10 bases match TRBD1. V lost 4 bases to trimming and J lost 2 bases; unmatched junction nucleotides: 3. The CDR3 loop spans 15 amino acids. CDR1 is SGHRS and CDR2 is YFSETQ in the germline V gene. DNA of the CDR3: TGCGCCAGCAGCCGACAGGGGGCGCCTGGAAACACCATATATTTT. Translation: CASSRQGAPGNTIYF.

The rearrangement links TRBV15 to TRBJ1-5, with 9 bases aligning to TRBD1. The CDR3 length is 16 residues. V was clipped by 5 bases and J by 2 bases; unmatched bases: 7. CDR1 and CDR2 from the germline V gene are LNHNV and YYDKDF (reference sequence). Written as DNA, the CDR3 is TGTGCCACCAGCCGACAGGGGGTCTCGGGCAATCAGCCCCAGCATTTT. Encoded protein: CATSRQGVSGNQPQHF. Looking up the rest from reference TRBV15 and TRBJ1-5 gives the full variable domain: DAMVIQNPRYQVTQFGKPVTLSCSQTLNHNVMYWYQQKSSQAPKLLFHYYDKDFNNEADTPDNFQSRRPNTSFCFLDIRSPGLGDTAMYLCATSRQGVSGNQPQHFGDGTRLSIL.

CDR3 amino acids: CASSQRLAGGTDTQYF. CDR3 bases: TGTGCCAGCAGCCAACGACTAGCGGGAGGCACAGATACGCAGTATTTT. The V gene is TRBV7-9, the J gene TRBJ2-3; TRBD2 matches at 12 bases. After removal of 5 bases from V and 1 base from J, the junction contained 4 bases not matched to a gene. The CDR3 runs 16 residues. Per the germline V gene, CDR1 is SEHNR and CDR2 is FQNEAQ (reference sequence). Based on the CDR3 plus reference TRBV7-9 and TRBJ2-3, the full variable domain is DTGVSQNPRHKITKRGQNVTFRCDPISEHNRLYWYRQTLGQGPEFLTYFQNEAQLEKSRLLSDRFSAERPKGSFSTLEIQRTEQGDSAMYLCASSQRLAGGTDTQYFGPGTRLTVL.

This clone was counted a single time. This rearrangement joins TRBV28 to TRBJ1-2; D not certain. CDR1 is MDHEN, CDR2 SYDVKM, per germline. The CDR3 consists of 15 residues. Trimming pared 5 bases from V and 4 bases from J, leaving 17 bases between. CDR3 sequence reads: CASSPKTMLVYGYTF. The CDR3 nucleotides are TGTGCCAGCAGTCCAAAAACAATGCTCGTCTATGGCTACACCTTC.

This chain connects TRBV19 to TRBJ1-1, with 9 positions matching TRBD1. The CDR3 length is 14 residues. The V segment lost 9 bases and the J segment 0 bases; nucleotides outside the gene matches: 5. Germline V lookup: CDR1 LNHDA, CDR2 SQIVND (reference sequence). The CDR3 spells CASGTGYMNTEAFF. The CDR3 coding sequence is TGTGCCAGCGGGACAGGGTACATGAACACTGAAGCTTTCTTT. Combining the CDR3 with reference TRBV19 and TRBJ1-1 gives the whole variable domain DGGITQSPKYLFRKEGQNVTLSCEQNLNHDAMYWYRQDPGQGLRLIYYSQIVNDFQKGDIAEGYSVSREKKESFPLTVTSAQKNPTAFYLCASGTGYMNTEAFFGQGTRLTVV.

The chain recombines TRBV5-1 with TRBJ2-3; tentatively, D is TRBD2 (5 bases). The CDR3 sequence is 15 residues long. Germline CDR1 and CDR2: SGHRS and YFSETQ. The V end was cut by 4 bases, the J end by 0 bases, with 12 bases between. The CDR3, as DNA: TGCGCCAGCAGCGCTGTTCGGGGTAGCACAGATACGCAGTATTTT. It is translated as CASSAVRGSTDTQYF. The whole variable domain, filled in from reference TRBV5-1 and TRBJ2-3, reads KAGVTQTPRYLIKTRGQQVTLSCSPISGHRSVSWYQQTPGQGLQFLFEYFSETQRNKGNFPGRFSGRQFSNSRSEMNVSTLELGDSALYLCASSAVRGSTDTQYFGPGTRLTVL.